One TCR beta chain is described in this entry. This sample stems from a study of OX40 agonist ivuxolimab in advanced cancers. Sequencing was performed with immunoSEQ multiplex PCR; in TCRdb, only in-frame clones are kept and a portion is missing. Of 95,000 to 110,000 clones in the sample, around 93% were seen once. The material was CD4+ or CD8+ T cells sorted from blood, obtained in a trial of the OX40 agonist ivuxolimab. The TCR comes from an adult with an advanced solid tumor such as melanoma, head and neck, liver or kidney cancer.

In nucleotides, the CDR3 is TGTGCCAGCAGCGCCCCCACCGCGAACACCGGGGAGCTGTTTTTT. This translates into CASSAPTANTGELFF. The chain joins TRBV9 to TRBJ2-2; the D is unclear. Per germline, CDR1 SGDLS and CDR2 YYNGEE. V was clipped by 3 bases and J by 0 bases, with 9 bases between them. This CDR3 spans 15 amino acids.